The T cell receptor (beta chain) described here comes from a study of cytomegalovirus exposure and HLA in healthy donors. PCR primers comprised 60 Vbeta and 13 Jbeta primers. Libraries were prepared by immunoSEQ multiplex PCR; TCRdb keeps only in-frame clonotypes and omits some of them. This sample has roughly 130,000 clones, with roughly two thirds found just once. Study findings and constraints: According to an earlier analysis, most TCR beta V segments yielded productive rearrangements about 87% or about 30% of the time. Reports showed the classifier diagnosing cytomegalovirus status with high specificity and sensitivity. Some V segments could not be told apart, so they were left out, TRBV6-2 and TRBV6-3 among them. V- and J-gene trimming of TCR beta was linked (in a later analysis) to a missense DCLRE1C variant.

CDR1 is SGHRS and CDR2 is YFSETQ in the germline V gene. This CDR3 has 16 amino acids. Trimming took off 4 bases at V and 1 base at J, with 15 bases between the two ends. Details on this clone: The antigen is undetermined.

Material for sequencing was PBMCs. The clonotype originates from a man aged 25-45 years in good health and CMV-seropositive. V and J are TRBV5-1 and TRBJ2-1, with unresolved D. CDR3 DNA sequence: TGCGCCAGCAGCGAAAGACCCCAAGCGTCCTACAATGAGCAGTTCTTC. Translating gives CASSERPQASYNEQFF.